The 19 T cell receptor beta chains presented below share a single source sample, sequenced in a study of cytomegalovirus exposure and HLA in healthy donors. With 60 Vbeta and 13 Jbeta primers, the PCR was carried out. The data were produced by immunoSEQ multiplex PCR, yet TCRdb's version contains in-frame clones alone and is incomplete. The sample lists around 150,000 clones; roughly three quarters were seen once. The source material was PBMCs. These receptors were taken from a woman aged 50 to 65 in good health and CMV-seronegative.

The rearrangement joins TRBV6-5 to TRBJ1-2, with a tentative D call TRBD1 (5 bases). CDR1 and CDR2 from the germline V gene are MNHEY and SVGAGI. This CDR3 contains 15 residues. Between the trimmed V and J ends, which lost 4 bases and 3 bases, there was a span of 15 bases. The CDR3 protein is CASSLFGSGDYGYTF. In DNA form, the CDR3 reads TGTGCCAGCAGTTTATTCGGGTCGGGGGACTATGGCTACACCTTC.

This clone was seen once. This chain links TRBV2 with TRBJ2-2; maybe TRBD1 (6 bases). The germline gives CDR1 SNHLY, CDR2 FYNNEI. With 6 bases removed from V and 1 base from J, the gap between germline ends came to 9 bases. This CDR3 spans 14 amino acids. The chain's CDR3 is CASRVQGNTGELFF. As DNA, the CDR3 is TGTGCCAGCAGAGTACAGGGGAACACCGGGGAGCTGTTTTTT.

The V and J genes are TRBV19 and TRBJ2-5, with 7 positions matching TRBD1. Germline lookup yields CDR1 LNHDA and CDR2 SQIVND (reference sequence). This CDR3 comprises 15 residues. J lost 2 bases, V lost 2 bases, and 5 bases had no gene match. The CDR3 sequence is CASSIPGTEQETQYF. The CDR3, as DNA: TGTGCCAGTAGTATACCCGGGACAGAACAAGAGACCCAGTACTTC. The full variable domain, completed using reference TRBV19 and TRBJ2-5, is DGGITQSPKYLFRKEGQNVTLSCEQNLNHDAMYWYRQDPGQGLRLIYYSQIVNDFQKGDIAEGYSVSREKKESFPLTVTSAQKNPTAFYLCASSIPGTEQETQYFGPGTRLLVL.

The chain carries TRBV19 and TRBJ2-3, with D uncertain. Trimming removed 4 bases at V and 7 bases at J, with 12 bases between. From germline, CDR1 is LNHDA and CDR2 SQIVND (reference sequence). CDR3 size: 13 residues. The CDR3 nucleotides read TGTGCCAGTAGTACCAGCAGGCTTAATACGCAGTATTTT. Amino acids: CASSTSRLNTQYF.

The J gene is TRBJ2-2, the V gene TRBV5-1; no definite D call. Germline V gene sequence: CDR1 SGHRS, CDR2 YFSETQ. Trimming removed 0 bases at V and 0 bases at J, with 9 bases between. This CDR3 is built from 16 residues. This CDR3 reads CASSLGSSANTGELFF. In nucleotides, the CDR3 is TGCGCCAGCAGCTTGGGATCCAGTGCGAACACCGGGGAGCTGTTTTTT.

This clone was recorded only once. The V and J genes are TRBV7-9 and TRBJ2-6; 7 bases align to TRBD2. With 1 base clipped from V and 3 bases from J, the junction kept 6 bases outside the gene matches. Per the germline V gene, CDR1 is SEHNR and CDR2 is FQNEAQ (reference sequence). The CDR3 consists of 17 residues. The CDR3 nucleotides read TGTGCCAGCAGCTTAGGCCCCGGCGGGAGTGGGGCCAACGTCCTGACTTTC. Translation: CASSLGPGGSGANVLTF. Supplemented by reference TRBV7-9 and TRBJ2-6, the full variable domain reads DTGVSQNPRHKITKRGQNVTFRCDPISEHNRLYWYRQTLGQGPEFLTYFQNEAQLEKSRLLSDRFSAERPKGSFSTLEIQRTEQGDSAMYLCASSLGPGGSGANVLTFGAGSRLTVL.

The chain is built from TRBV10-3 and TRBJ2-4; 7 nucleotides agree with TRBD2. The trim removed 0 bases at V and 6 bases at J, leaving 5 bases unmatched. CDR1 and CDR2 (germline): ENHRY, SYGVKD. The CDR3 extends over 15 amino acids. CDR3 residues: CAISESFGGLNIQYF. The DNA of the CDR3 is TGTGCCATCAGTGAGTCGTTCGGGGGGTTAAACATTCAGTACTTC.

V is TRBV9 and J is TRBJ2-5; 8 bases map to TRBD2. CDR3 length: 15 amino acids. Losses at the gene ends were 8 bases for V and 5 bases for J; bases not matched to a gene: 14. Per the germline V gene, CDR1 is SGDLS and CDR2 is YYNGEE. In nucleotides, the CDR3 is TGTGCCAGTTCTTATCGCGGGGGGCCTCGGGAGACCCAGTACTTC. As protein: CASSYRGGPRETQYF.

The chain joins TRBV7-9 to TRBJ2-4; D might be TRBD1 (5 bases). V lost 6 bases, J lost 8 bases, and 17 bases lay in between. Germline V gene data show CDR1 as SEHNR and CDR2 as FQNEAQ (reference sequence). The CDR3 totals 14 residues. CDR3 sequence (DNA): TGTGCCAGCAGTTCAGGGTCGTCGTCGGACATTCAGTACTTC. Translated: CASSSGSSSDIQYF.

V usage is TRBV13 and J usage is TRBJ2-3; TRBD1 matches 10 bases. CDR1 and CDR2 (germline): PRHDT, FYEKMQ (reference sequence). This CDR3 comprises 15 residues. The J segment lost 6 bases and the V segment lost 0 bases, leaving 3 bases of the junction unmatched. The CDR3 reads CASSLGRDRGDTQYF. CDR3 in DNA: TGTGCCAGCAGCTTAGGGAGGGACAGGGGTGATACGCAGTATTTT.

This chain uses TRBV10-3 with TRBJ2-1; tentatively, D is TRBD1 (5 bases). The CDR3 sequence is 13 residues long. Trimming took off 8 bases at V and 3 bases at J, with 11 bases between the two ends. Germline-derived CDR1 and CDR2 are ENHRY and SYGVKD. This CDR3 reads CAILVDNYNEQFF. The CDR3 coding sequence is TGTGCCATCTTAGTGGACAACTACAATGAGCAGTTCTTC.

The chain uses TRBV11-3 and TRBJ2-1, with 11 bases that match TRBD1. The CDR3 runs 13 residues. The V gene's germline CDR1 is SGHNT and CDR2 YENEEA. The V segment lost 9 bases and the J segment 8 bases; nucleotides outside the gene matches: 6. CDR3 sequence: CASRRTGGYEQFF. DNA of the CDR3: TGTGCCAGTCGTAGGACAGGGGGCTATGAGCAGTTCTTC.

As to this clone: Germline is not matched at one junction end, which may reflect a read error. This chain links TRBV7-7 with TRBJ2-2; D call uncertain. Germline V gene sequence: CDR1 SSHAT, CDR2 FNYEAQ (reference sequence). There are 14 residues in the CDR3. The CDR3 loop is CASSRTRNTGELFF. CDR3 bases: TGTGCTAGCAGCCGTACAAGGAACACCGGGGAGCTGTTTTTT.

The V and J genes are TRBV7-6 and TRBJ2-7, with TRBD2 matching 7 bases. J was trimmed by 4 bases and V by 2 bases; bases with no gene match: 5. Per germline, CDR1 SGHVS and CDR2 FNYEAQ. The CDR3 runs 14 residues. The CDR3 bases are TGTGCCAGCAGCTTAAACGGGGGGACTTACGAGCAGTACTTC. Amino acid sequence: CASSLNGGTYEQYF.

This chain links TRBV11-2 with TRBJ2-7; maybe TRBD2 (5 bases). Germline lookup yields CDR1 SGHAT and CDR2 FQNNGV. The CDR3 spans 16 residues. Trimming shortened V by 1 base and J by 1 base, and 14 bases separated the two germline ends. Here the CDR3 reads CASSLGPGLQSYEQYF. The CDR3 coding sequence is TGTGCCAGCAGCTTAGGTCCAGGACTGCAGTCCTACGAGCAGTACTTC.

V and J are TRBV6-5 and TRBJ1-1, with a weak D call TRBD1 (6 bases). Germline assignment: CDR1 MNHEY and CDR2 SVGAGI. The V end lost 6 bases, the J end lost 4 bases, and 12 bases lay between the germline ends. The CDR3 loop spans 13 amino acids. The CDR3 sequence: CASSLTGFTEAFF. The CDR3 coding sequence is TGTGCCAGCAGCTTGACAGGTTTCACTGAAGCTTTCTTT.

The chain has TRBV5-1 and TRBJ2-7; 7 nucleotides align to TRBD2. The CDR3 covers 17 residues. J gave up 4 bases and V 4 bases, and 17 bases lay outside the gene matches. Germline assignment: CDR1 SGHRS and CDR2 YFSETQ. The CDR3 sequence is CASSRADGGVGEYEQYF. The DNA of the CDR3 is TGCGCCAGCAGCCGGGCTGATGGGGGGGTTGGGGAATACGAGCAGTACTTC.

V gene TRBV18 combines with J gene TRBJ2-1, with 10 bases lining up with TRBD2. Trimming cost V 0 bases and J 6 bases; bases outside gene matches: 2. This CDR3 region has 15 residues. Looked up from germline, CDR1 is KGHSH and CDR2 is LQKENI. CDR3 loop: CASSPPLAGANEQFF. CDR3 in DNA: TGTGCCAGCTCACCACCTCTAGCGGGGGCCAATGAGCAGTTCTTC.

V gene TRBV27 combines with J gene TRBJ1-1; D gene ambiguous. Deletions cut 5 bases from V and 0 bases from J, with 7 bases between. Germline V gives CDR1 MNHEY, CDR2 SMNVEV (reference sequence). CDR3 length: 13 amino acids. CDR3 coding DNA: TGTGCCAGCAGTCCCGGTTTGAACACTGAAGCTTTCTTT. This translates into CASSPGLNTEAFF.